This T cell receptor (beta chain) appears in the sequencing data of a study of blood T cells in healthy people across ages. Study outcomes and limitations: Per-million-T-cell TCR beta diversity fell roughly linearly with age. In the absence of known donor CMV status, changes in expanded clonotypes were possibly confounded.

Next came a second PCR, run for about 7 to 12 cycles, which used a sample-barcoded 5' primer along with a J-beta primer mix. Unique molecular identifiers of 12 random nucleotides labeled each cDNA. From the 5' RACE reads, TCRdb called clonotypes with MiXCR, one entry per CDR3 protein. The sample has about 1.5 million distinct CDR3 sequences, roughly 43% seen once; the top ten hold around 4%. About this clonotype itself: What it binds is unknown.

Germline CDR1 reads SGHVS; CDR2 reads FNYEAQ. With 3 bases removed from V and 9 bases from J, the gap between germline ends came to 21 bases. The CDR3 is 17 residues long. The TCR originated in a woman younger than 30 in good health. The chain carries TRBV7-6 and TRBJ1-6; tentatively, D is TRBD1 (6 bases). Input material: blood. The CDR3 here is CASSFSPVQGGGSPLHF. The CDR3 region has the DNA TGTGCCAGCAGCTTCTCCCCGGTACAGGGAGGCGGTTCACCCCTCCACTTT.